This T cell receptor (beta chain) was recovered during a study of blood T cell repertoires in COVID-19. Study as a whole: There were acute and convalescent COVID-19 samples, and they came from the United States, Italy and Spain. PBMCs, B-cell-depleted T cells, or T cells were the source of the cDNA or gDNA that made up the material.

This CDR3 comprises 13 residues. Germline V gives CDR1 SGHAT, CDR2 FQDESV (reference sequence). The germline V and J ends were trimmed by 4 bases and 7 bases, with 10 bases remaining between them. Under the authors' procedure: Reference gene primer amplification yielded estimated nucleated cell counts. Sequenced by immunoSEQ multiplex PCR; TCRdb stores in-frame clones only, minus some. For V, J and clone size, that table is used; D and trimming come from the DNA. The table shows nearly 25,000 clones, with roughly four fifths occurring only once. A Seattle source enrolled patients during active infection and followed them longitudinally.

The clonotype was recovered from a woman between 65 and 79 years old with COVID-19, enrolled during active disease. The sequenced sample was peripheral blood. J is TRBJ2-2 and V is TRBV11-1; D is ambiguous. The CDR3 region is CASSSWPLGELFF. CDR3 nucleotides: TGTGCCAGCAGCTCCTGGCCCCTCGGGGAGCTGTTTTTT.